This passage covers 27 T cell receptor beta chains from one sample sequenced in a study of T-cell memory formation after mild COVID-19. Each CDR3 protein is one row after TCRdb ran MiXCR on the 5' RACE reads. The data hold about 310,000 distinct CDR3 sequences, with roughly a fifth observed a single time. Sequencing was done on a sample of PBMCs or a T cell subset sorted from them (not recorded which). These receptors were collected from a man between 18 and 29 years old who had mild COVID-19 (a few samples of this study predate the infection). Cell type and time point are not known.

This clonotype was found a few times. V gene TRBV4-2 combines with J gene TRBJ2-7, with D perhaps TRBD2 (6 bases). Per germline, CDR1 LGHNA and CDR2 YNFKEQ. V shed 0 bases and J shed 3 bases, with 9 bases lying between them. The CDR3 runs 14 residues. The CDR3 sequence: CASSQDRDFYEQYV. As DNA, the CDR3 is TGTGCCAGCAGCCAAGATAGGGACTTCTACGAGCAGTACGTC.

V gene TRBV7-9 combines with J gene TRBJ2-2, with 10 nucleotides matching TRBD2. CDR3 length equals 17 residues. Germline values: CDR1 SEHNR, CDR2 FQNEAQ (reference sequence). Trimming at V came to 5 bases and at J to 3 bases, leaving 9 bases not matched to a gene. CDR3 bases: TGTGCCAGCAGCGGGAGGACTAGCGGACCCTACACCGGGGAGCTGTTTTTT. Amino acids: CASSGRTSGPYTGELFF.

The sample holds a few counts of this clonotype. J is TRBJ1-1 and V is TRBV29-1; TRBD1 is a possible D gene (5 bases). CDR3 size: 8 residues. The germline V gene encodes CDR1 SQVTM and CDR2 ANQGSEA. V was trimmed by 6 bases and J by 11 bases, leaving 7 bases between them. The CDR3 is CSVKGAFF. As DNA, the CDR3 is TGCAGCGTCAAGGGGGCTTTCTTT.

This clonotype was found once. The chain links TRBV11-2 to TRBJ1-1; D is unresolved. Germline CDR1 reads SGHAT; CDR2 reads FQNNGV. V dropped 5 bases and J dropped 7 bases, with 17 bases sitting between them. This CDR3 region has 14 residues. The CDR3, as DNA: TGTGCCAGCAGCCTCCTGGCCTGGAGAAGTGAAGCTTTCTTT. Its translation is CASSLLAWRSEAFF.

This clonotype has a handful of counts. The rearrangement joins TRBV3-1 to TRBJ2-1, with 8 bases that match TRBD2. J gave up 8 bases and V 8 bases, and 11 bases lay outside the gene matches. This CDR3 is built from 14 residues. Germline lookup yields CDR1 LGHDT and CDR2 YNNKEL (reference sequence). CDR3 bases: TGTGCCAGCGGCCGGGGGGGGCTTAATCATGAGCAGTTCTTC. It specifies CASGRGGLNHEQFF.

The J gene is TRBJ2-7, the V gene TRBV5-1, with 9 bases identical to TRBD1. The CDR3 runs to 18 residues. Germline V gene data show CDR1 as SGHRS and CDR2 as YFSETQ. With V trimmed by 2 bases and J by 1 base, 13 bases remained unmatched. The CDR3 bases are TGCGCCAGCAGCTTTACTCCCGGTGGGACAGGGTTATCCTACGAGCAGTACTTC. It encodes CASSFTPGGTGLSYEQYF.

This clonotype was detected only a few times. The chain carries TRBV19 and TRBJ2-6, with no clear D. CDR1 and CDR2 (germline): LNHDA, SQIVND (reference sequence). The CDR3 loop spans 16 amino acids. Deletions cut 4 bases from V and 0 bases from J, with 10 bases between. The CDR3 bases are TGTGCCAGTAGTAACACAGCGAACTCTGGGGCCAACGTCCTGACTTTC. Translated, it gives CASSNTANSGANVLTF.

This chain links TRBV3-1 with TRBJ2-2; perhaps TRBD1 as D (5 bases). This CDR3 is 14 amino acids long. V dropped 2 bases and J dropped 4 bases, with 8 bases sitting between them. The V gene's germline CDR1 is LGHDT and CDR2 YNNKEL (reference sequence). CDR3 sequence reads: CASSQFQGTGELFF. The CDR3 DNA sequence: TGTGCCAGCAGCCAATTCCAGGGCACCGGGGAGCTGTTTTTT. The whole variable domain, remainder taken from reference TRBV3-1 and TRBJ2-2, is DTAVSQTPKYLVTQMGNDKSIKCEQNLGHDTMYWYKQDSKKFLKIMFSYNNKELIINETVPNRFSPKSPDKAHLNLHINSLELGDSAVYFCASSQFQGTGELFFGEGSRLTVL.

V usage is TRBV5-4 and J usage is TRBJ1-1; 9 bases fit TRBD1. The length of the CDR3 is 15 residues. The V and J ends lost 4 bases and 5 bases, in that order; junction bases with no gene match: 9. Per the germline V gene, CDR1 is SGHNT and CDR2 is YYREEE (reference sequence). The CDR3 DNA reads TGTGCCAGCAGCCGCCCGGGACAGGGTATTACTGAAGCTTTCTTT. It is translated as CASSRPGQGITEAFF.

J is TRBJ2-3 and V is TRBV7-2, with D unresolved. This CDR3 has 13 amino acids. Germline-derived CDR1 and CDR2 are SGHTA and FQGNSA. V lost 1 base and J lost 7, with 9 bases in between. The CDR3 protein is CASSLDPFNTQYF. The DNA of the CDR3 is TGTGCCAGCAGCTTAGACCCGTTTAATACGCAGTATTTT.

In this sample, this clonotype turned up a few times. This chain uses TRBV7-9 with TRBJ2-7, with TRBD1 matching over 7 bases. The germline CDR1 and CDR2 sequences are SEHNR and FQNEAQ (reference sequence). V was clipped by 0 bases and J by 4 bases; unmatched bases: 12. This CDR3 is 17 amino acids long. CDR3 residues: CASSLAAFRGKIYEQYV. The CDR3 nucleotides read TGTGCCAGCAGCTTAGCGGCGTTCAGGGGGAAGATTTACGAGCAGTACGTC.

There are a few counts of this clonotype. The rearrangement joins TRBV12-3 or TRBV12-4 to TRBJ2-3; D is undetermined. Trimming shortened V by 1 base and J by 6 bases, and 11 bases separated the two germline ends. The length of the CDR3 is 14 residues. The CDR3 reads CASSLGRSGDTQYF. The DNA for the CDR3 is TGTGCCAGCAGTTTAGGGCGGTCTGGGGATACGCAGTATTTT.

The J gene is TRBJ2-1, the V gene TRBV7-9, with 7 bases lining up with TRBD1. Germline CDR1 reads SEHNR; CDR2 reads FQNEAQ (reference sequence). V lost 5 bases and J lost 1; bases outside the gene matches: 5. The CDR3 has 15 amino acids. The DNA of the CDR3 is TGTGCCAGCAGCACCGGGACAGATTCCTACAATGAGCAGTTCTTC. Its protein is CASSTGTDSYNEQFF.

The V and J genes are TRBV20-1 and TRBJ1-4; D unresolved. The V and J ends lost 2 bases and 10 bases respectively, with 11 bases between them. Germline loops: CDR1 DFQATT, CDR2 SNEGSKA (reference sequence). CDR3 size: 12 residues. The CDR3 DNA follows: TGCAGTGCTAGATCCATGAAAGGAAAACTGTTTTTT. This codes for CSARSMKGKLFF.

This clonotype was seen a few times. The J gene is TRBJ1-5, the V gene TRBV5-6; tentatively, D is TRBD1 (5 bases). The CDR3 is 14 amino acids. Trimming removed 4 bases from V and 0 bases from J, with 8 bases in between. Germline V gives CDR1 SGHDT, CDR2 YYEEEE. CDR3 DNA: TGTGCCAGCAGCGGGGGGGATAGCAATCAGCCCCAGCATTTT. The encoded protein is CASSGGDSNQPQHF.

A single count supports this clonotype. The chain joins TRBV5-1 to TRBJ1-2; no clear D gene. The germline CDR1 and CDR2 sequences are SGHRS and YFSETQ. There are 14 residues in the CDR3. Trimming stripped 0 bases from V and 4 bases from J, with 10 bases between. The CDR3 region is CASSLEASGYGYTF. In DNA, the CDR3 is TGCGCCAGCAGCTTGGAGGCTTCCGGCTATGGCTACACCTTC. Using reference TRBV5-1 and TRBJ1-2 for the parts outside the CDR3, the full variable domain is KAGVTQTPRYLIKTRGQQVTLSCSPISGHRSVSWYQQTPGQGLQFLFEYFSETQRNKGNFPGRFSGRQFSNSRSEMNVSTLELGDSALYLCASSLEASGYGYTFGSGTRLTVV.

The J gene is TRBJ1-2, the V gene TRBV7-2, with D tentatively TRBD1 (5 bases). V dropped 0 bases and J dropped 4 bases, with 9 bases sitting between them. The CDR3 has 14 amino acids. Germline CDR1 reads SGHTA; CDR2 reads FQGNSA. CDR3 residues: CASSLAFQGYGYTF. CDR3 coding DNA: TGTGCCAGCAGCTTAGCGTTCCAGGGCTATGGCTACACCTTC.

V and J are TRBV5-1 and TRBJ2-5; D gene ambiguous. V shed 2 bases and J shed 5 bases, with 16 bases lying between them. The V gene's germline CDR1 is SGHRS and CDR2 YFSETQ. The CDR3 extends over 15 amino acids. CDR3 coding DNA: TGCGCCAGCAGCTTACGTGACACCGTGGGCGAGACCCAGTACTTC. Encoded protein: CASSLRDTVGETQYF.

This clonotype was seen a few times. The rearrangement uses TRBV3-1 and TRBJ2-3; D is unclear. The CDR3 has 12 residues. Trimming took off 4 bases at V and 5 bases at J, with 7 bases between the two ends. CDR1 is LGHDT and CDR2 is YNNKEL in the germline V gene (reference sequence). The CDR3 here is CASSRHGDTQYF. DNA for the CDR3: TGTGCCAGCAGCCGACATGGAGATACGCAGTATTTT.

J is TRBJ2-5 and V is TRBV7-7, with 9 bases matching TRBD1. This CDR3 has 15 residues. Trimming at V came to 5 bases and at J to 5 bases, leaving 9 bases not matched to a gene. CDR1 is SSHAT, CDR2 FNYEAQ, per germline (reference sequence). CDR3 sequence reads: CASSNDRGDFETQYF. The CDR3 DNA is TGTGCCAGCAGCAACGACAGGGGGGATTTTGAGACCCAGTACTTC.

A few counts support this clonotype. The chain is built from TRBV5-1 and TRBJ2-1; D is uncertain. The germline V and J ends were trimmed by 0 bases and 6 bases, with 10 bases remaining between them. Germline V lookup: CDR1 SGHRS, CDR2 YFSETQ. This CDR3 region has 14 residues. The CDR3 sequence is CASSLDPSANEQFF. Written as DNA, the CDR3 is TGCGCCAGCAGCTTGGACCCGTCCGCCAATGAGCAGTTCTTC.

The V call is TRBV4-1, the J call TRBJ1-2; D is uncertain. The CDR3 runs to 14 residues. V lost 2 bases, J lost 0 bases, and 7 bases lay in between. Germline CDR1 and CDR2: MGHRA and YSYEKL. The CDR3 here is CASSQNRANYGYTF. The DNA for the CDR3 is TGCGCCAGCAGCCAAAATAGGGCTAACTATGGCTACACCTTC.

The CDR3 bases are TGTGCCACCAGCACCACCTTCAGCGGGCTTATTGAAGCTTTCTTT. Protein sequence: CATSTTFSGLIEAFF. The genes are TRBV15 and TRBJ1-1; D uncertain. This CDR3 comprises 15 residues. With 4 bases removed from V and 7 bases from J, the gap between germline ends came to 19 bases. Germline V lookup: CDR1 LNHNV, CDR2 YYDKDF (reference sequence).

This rearrangement joins TRBV10-3 to TRBJ1-1; D gene ambiguous. Deletions cut 2 bases from V and 7 bases from J, with 14 bases between. The CDR3 spans 14 residues. The germline CDR1 and CDR2 sequences are ENHRY and SYGVKD. The DNA of the CDR3 is TGTGCCATCAGTGAGAACGTGGGTTTGGGTGAAGCTTTCTTT. It yields the protein CAISENVGLGEAFF.

The V gene is TRBV7-9, the J gene TRBJ1-1; unclear D gene. V shed 5 bases and J shed 3 bases, with 4 bases lying between them. The germline gives CDR1 SEHNR, CDR2 FQNEAQ (reference sequence). This CDR3 contains 11 residues. CDR3 residues: CASSIDTEAFF. Written as DNA, the CDR3 is TGTGCCAGCAGCATAGACACTGAAGCTTTCTTT.

This chain joins TRBV5-1 and TRBJ1-5; 9 bases map to TRBD1. Germline V CDR1 and CDR2: SGHRS, YFSETQ. J was trimmed by 6 bases and V by 0 bases; bases with no gene match: 4. The CDR3 is made up of 15 amino acids. The CDR3 sequence is CASSLDTGGSQPQHF. Here the CDR3 DNA reads TGCGCCAGCAGCTTGGATACAGGGGGCAGTCAGCCCCAGCATTTT.

This clonotype occurred many times. This chain connects TRBV24-1 to TRBJ2-1; D possibly uses TRBD1 or TRBD2 (5 bases each). V lost 5 bases and J lost 4, with 11 bases in between. Germline V lookup: CDR1 KGHDR, CDR2 SFDVKD. CDR3 length: 14 residues. The CDR3 DNA reads as TGTGCCACCAGTGTAGGGGAGATTTACAATGAGCAGTTCTTC. Protein: CATSVGEIYNEQFF.